This TCR beta chain was retrieved from a study of blood T cell repertoires in COVID-19 (dated by TCRdb to the early 2020s). Notes on the research overall: Samples from collaborators originated in the United States, Italy and Spain and spanned both the acute and convalescent phases of COVID-19. The prospective study material was composed of cDNA or gDNA derived from T cells, B-cell-depleted T cells, or PBMCs. Subjects who had been exposed to COVID-19, were actively infected with it, or had recovered from it provided the deeply sampled blood TCRbeta repertoires that made up the dataset. The repertoires were released in a freely available public database meant as a resource for research on the immune response to SARS-CoV-2. Samples came from the ongoing ImmuneRACE study (first 160 participants) plus 1,254 subjects from 6 global collaborators. A de-identified subject ID, COVID-19 status, age in years and sex were almost always included in the sample metadata. Where HLA class I and class II types were available, the types were taken from metadata supplied by the sample provider, not from assay-based typing.

The immunoSEQ Assay, a bias-controlled multiplex PCR, was used to amplify TCRbeta CDR3 regions from genomic DNA. In the original analysis: The number of nucleated cells in each sample was estimated by amplification of reference gene primers within the assay. Sequence reads were collapsed and filtered to measure the absolute abundance of every unique TCRbeta CDR3 rearrangement. For each sample, productive Simpson clonality was calculated as the square root of Simpson's diversity index across productive rearrangements. Entries here come from immuneACCESS through TCRdb and include only in-frame sequences with V and J called. Some clones fail to appear in such tables; in the studies checked, an unresolved V gene covers under half of the shortfall, and the cause of the remainder is unknown. V, J and clone size are taken as reported in that table, and D and trimming were inferred from the DNA itself. This sample gives 200,000 to 250,000 clones in total; approximately 90% of them show up just once. The top ten clonotypes cover around 1.7% of the sample.

Results the study describes overall, beyond this receptor: How much clinical and demographic metadata was included differed by source and by participant, and the metadata was provided uncurated.

Participants in the prospective study were aged roughly 18 to 100 years, lived in 20 to 25 United States geographic areas, and enrolled through a virtual design. To assign participants to cohorts, the prospective study relied on clinical history that participants themselves reported in a screening survey and a study questionnaire. Recovered participants in ImmuneRACE Cohort 3 were defined by two consecutive negative NP/OP PCR tests, clearance by a healthcare professional, or resolution of symptoms. In the prospective study, mobile phlebotomists collected whole blood, serum and a nasopharyngeal or oropharyngeal swab from each participant. Prospective study participants could optionally give additional blood draws and questionnaires over an approximately 2-month period. Before DNA extraction, blood samples from the prospective study were shipped at room temperature or frozen. The CDR3 runs 16 amino acids, cysteine and phenylalanine included. Only CDR3 DNA is held: 48 bases, read in frame from base 1. Germline trimming amounts to 0 bases on V and 4 bases on J, with 9 as the count of junction bases outside the gene matches. CDR1 and CDR2 (SGHRS, YFSETQ) derive from the germline V gene.

This clone was found once. Its antigen has not been determined. No base quality values were provided; no much bigger clone lies one nucleotide off. The sample was PBMCs or T cells enriched from blood (not recorded which). This chain is built from TRBV5-1 and TRBJ2-5; TRBD2 matches 7 bases in the middle. The TCR sequence derives from a man in his forties or fifties who had recovered from COVID-19. The CDR3 protein is CASSLAPGGMRETQYF. At the DNA level, the sequence is TGCGCCAGCAGCTTGGCCCCGGGGGGTATGCGAGAGACCCAGTACTTC.